This T cell receptor beta chain came from a study of blood T cell repertoires in COVID-19. Overall study context: Samples came from the United States, Italy and Spain, spanning acute and convalescent COVID-19. The analysed material was cDNA or gDNA that came from T cells, B-cell-depleted T cells, or PBMCs.

About this clone: At one boundary the junction diverges from the germline segment, which might be a read error.

Enrolment of Seattle patients took place during active infection, and they were followed longitudinally. Original analysis: Cell counts per sample came from amplifying reference gene primers. The table came from immunoSEQ multiplex PCR; TCRdb's copy has only in-frame clones and leaves some out. D and trimming come from the DNA, and the V and J calls and clone size come from that table. The sample includes over 150,000 clones, around 87% of them seen just once. The CDR3 has 15 residues. The germline V gene encodes CDR1 SSHAT and CDR2 FNYEAQ (reference sequence). The sequenced sample consisted of peripheral blood. The source is a man aged 55 to 69 with COVID-19, enrolled during active disease. This chain uses TRBV7-7 with TRBJ2-7; TRBD2 matches at 14 bases. The CDR3 nucleotides read TGTGCTAGCAGCCGAGGGACTAGCGGGAGCTACGAGCAGTACTTC. Its protein is CASSRGTSGSYEQYF.